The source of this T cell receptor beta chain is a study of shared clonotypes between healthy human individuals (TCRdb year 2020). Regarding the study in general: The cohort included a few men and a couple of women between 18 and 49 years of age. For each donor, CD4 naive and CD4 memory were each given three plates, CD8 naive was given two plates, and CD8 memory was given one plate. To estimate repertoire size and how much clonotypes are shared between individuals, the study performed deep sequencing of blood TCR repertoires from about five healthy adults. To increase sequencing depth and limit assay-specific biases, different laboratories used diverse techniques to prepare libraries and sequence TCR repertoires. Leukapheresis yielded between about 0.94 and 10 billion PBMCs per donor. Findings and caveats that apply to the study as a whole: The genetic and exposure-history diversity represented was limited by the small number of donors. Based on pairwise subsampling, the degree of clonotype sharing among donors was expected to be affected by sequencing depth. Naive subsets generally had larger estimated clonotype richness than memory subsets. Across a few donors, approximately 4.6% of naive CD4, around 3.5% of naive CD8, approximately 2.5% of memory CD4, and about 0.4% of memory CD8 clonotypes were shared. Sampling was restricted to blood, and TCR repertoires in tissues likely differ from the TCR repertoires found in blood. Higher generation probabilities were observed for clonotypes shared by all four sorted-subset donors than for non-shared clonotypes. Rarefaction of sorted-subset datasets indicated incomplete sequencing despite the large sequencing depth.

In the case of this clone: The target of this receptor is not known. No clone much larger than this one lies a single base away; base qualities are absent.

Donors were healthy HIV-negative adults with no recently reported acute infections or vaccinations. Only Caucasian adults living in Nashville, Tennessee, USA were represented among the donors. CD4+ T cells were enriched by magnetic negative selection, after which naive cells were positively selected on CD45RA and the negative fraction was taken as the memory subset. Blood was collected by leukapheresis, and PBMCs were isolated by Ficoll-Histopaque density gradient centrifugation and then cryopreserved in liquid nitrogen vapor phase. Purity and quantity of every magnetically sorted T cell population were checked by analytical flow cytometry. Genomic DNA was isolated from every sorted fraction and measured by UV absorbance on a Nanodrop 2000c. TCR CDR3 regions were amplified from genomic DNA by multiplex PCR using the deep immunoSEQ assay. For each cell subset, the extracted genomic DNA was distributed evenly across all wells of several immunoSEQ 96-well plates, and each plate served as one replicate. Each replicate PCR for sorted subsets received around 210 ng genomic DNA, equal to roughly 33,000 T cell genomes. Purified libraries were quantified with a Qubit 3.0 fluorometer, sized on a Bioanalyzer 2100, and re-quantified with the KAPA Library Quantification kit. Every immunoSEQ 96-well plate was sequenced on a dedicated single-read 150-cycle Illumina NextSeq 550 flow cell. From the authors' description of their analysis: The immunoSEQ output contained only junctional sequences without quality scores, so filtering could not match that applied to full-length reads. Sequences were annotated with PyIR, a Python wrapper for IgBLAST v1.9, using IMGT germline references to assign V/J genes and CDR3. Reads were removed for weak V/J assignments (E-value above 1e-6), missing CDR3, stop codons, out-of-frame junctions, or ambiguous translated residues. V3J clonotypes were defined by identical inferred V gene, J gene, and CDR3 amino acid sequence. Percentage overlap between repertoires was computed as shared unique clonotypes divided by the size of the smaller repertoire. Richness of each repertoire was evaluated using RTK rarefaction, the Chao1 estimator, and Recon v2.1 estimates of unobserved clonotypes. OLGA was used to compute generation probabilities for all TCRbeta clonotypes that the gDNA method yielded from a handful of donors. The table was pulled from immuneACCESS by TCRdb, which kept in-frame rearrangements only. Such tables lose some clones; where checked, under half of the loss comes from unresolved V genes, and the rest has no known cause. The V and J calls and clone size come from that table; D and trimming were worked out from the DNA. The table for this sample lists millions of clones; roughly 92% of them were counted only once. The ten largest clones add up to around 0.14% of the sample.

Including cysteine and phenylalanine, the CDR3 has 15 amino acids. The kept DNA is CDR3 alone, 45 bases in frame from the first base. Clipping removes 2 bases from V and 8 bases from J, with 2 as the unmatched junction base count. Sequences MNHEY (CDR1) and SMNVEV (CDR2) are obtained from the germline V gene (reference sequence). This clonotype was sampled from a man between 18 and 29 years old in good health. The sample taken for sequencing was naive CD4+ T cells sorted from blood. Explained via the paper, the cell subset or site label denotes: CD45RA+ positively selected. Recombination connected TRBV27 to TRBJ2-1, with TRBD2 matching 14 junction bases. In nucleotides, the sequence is TGTGCCAGCAGTTTACGACTAGCGGGGGGGCATGAGCAGTTCTTC. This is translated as CASSLRLAGGHEQFF.